Listed below are T cell receptor beta chains from one sample, sequenced in a study of cytomegalovirus exposure and HLA in healthy donors. TCRdb's table, derived via immunoSEQ multiplex PCR, lists solely in-frame clones and lacks some. The table has around 200,000 clones, roughly 88% seen once. Specimen: PBMCs. Receptor source: a girl aged 2-15 years in good health and CMV-seropositive. The CDR3 runs from the conserved cysteine through the conserved F or W. A D gene is named only where the DNA matches it firmly. The size entry is marked missing in some rows and otherwise reads once, few, many or a size class.

J,D,length,V,size,CDR3,DNA
TRBJ2-7,-,11,TRBV7-2,-,CASSLYNEQYF,TGTGCCAGCAGCTTATATAACGAGCAGTACTTC
TRBJ1-4,-,15,TRBV30,-,CAWSAGALEWEKLFF,TGTGCCTGGAGTGCTGGGGCTCTGGAATGGGAAAAACTGTTTTTT
TRBJ1-6,TRBD1,15,TRBV28,-,CASSGQGANNSPLHF,TGTGCCAGCAGCGGACAGGGGGCAAATAATTCACCCCTCCACTTT
TRBJ2-7,TRBD2,14,TRBV6-1,few,CASSVVAGGYEQYF,TGTGCCAGCAGTGTTGTAGCGGGAGGCTACGAGCAGTACTTC
TRBJ2-1,TRBD2,15,TRBV6-5,-,CASSYPGLAVNEQFF,TGTGCCAGCAGTTACCCTGGACTAGCAGTCAATGAGCAGTTCTTC
TRBJ2-5,TRBD1,16,TRBV5-1,once,CASSLPGQSYQETQYF,TGCGCCAGCAGCTTGCCGGGACAGAGCTACCAAGAGACCCAGTACTTC
TRBJ2-7,-,13,TRBV6-5,-,CASSSGPSYEQYF,TGTGCCAGCAGTTCAGGGCCTTCCTACGAGCAGTACTTC
TRBJ1-2,-,15,TRBV7-2,-,CASSLEANRNYGYTF,TGTGCCAGCAGCTTAGAGGCAAACAGGAACTATGGCTACACCTTC
TRBJ1-2,-,15,TRBV19,-,CASSIGSGRNYGYTF,TGTGCCAGTAGTATTGGGTCGGGTAGGAACTATGGCTACACCTTC
TRBJ2-2,TRBD1,16,TRBV5-1,-,CASSTSGQGGTGELFF,TGCGCCAGCAGCACCTCTGGACAGGGGGGGACCGGGGAGCTGTTTTTT
TRBJ2-7,-,14,TRBV25-1,once,CASSANSDSYEQYF,TGTGCCAGCAGTGCTAATAGCGACTCCTACGAGCAGTACTTC
TRBJ2-7,TRBD1,16,TRBV5-1,-,CASSSGWTGFSYEQYF,TGCGCCAGCAGCTCCGGATGGACAGGCTTTTCCTACGAGCAGTACTTC
TRBJ1-2,-,9,TRBV30,-,CASKEGGNF,TGTGCCTCAAAAGAAGGGGGTAATTTT
TRBJ1-1,TRBD1,16,TRBV4-1,-,CASSQLSSTGPAEAFF,TGCGCCAGCAGCCAATTGTCGTCGACAGGGCCCGCTGAAGCTTTCTTT
TRBJ2-2,-,14,TRBV6-6,few,CASRVRVNTGELFF,TGTGCCAGCAGGGTACGGGTCAACACCGGGGAGCTGTTTTTT
TRBJ1-1,TRBD1,16,TRBV5-6,few,CASTPGEGAWGTEAFF,TGTGCCAGCACCCCGGGAGAGGGGGCCTGGGGCACTGAAGCTTTCTTT
TRBJ2-7,-,13,TRBV9,-,CASSASGTYEQYF,TGTGCCAGCAGCGCCTCAGGGACCTACGAGCAGTACTTC
TRBJ2-2,-,14,TRBV6-5,-,CASSYQTGGGELFF,TGTGCCAGCAGTTATCAGACAGGTGGCGGGGAGCTGTTTTTT
TRBJ1-2,-,14,TRBV19,-,CASSITGQNYGYTF,TGTGCCAGTAGTATTACAGGGCAGAACTATGGCTACACCTTC
TRBJ1-5,-,15,TRBV6-1,-,CASSAPGGGNQPQHF,TGTGCCAGCAGTGCCCCTGGGGGGGGCAATCAGCCCCAGCATTTT
TRBJ2-7,TRBD1,15,TRBV28,-,CASSPLTGAQYEQYF,TGTGCCAGCAGCCCCCTGACAGGGGCGCAGTACGAGCAGTACTTC
TRBJ2-7,TRBD1,13,TRBV25-1,-,CASSELGGGEQYF,TGTGCCAGCAGTGAATTAGGGGGCGGCGAGCAGTACTTC
TRBJ2-1,TRBD2,16,TRBV9,-,CASSAETSAHTNEQFF,TGTGCCAGCAGCGCCGAGACTAGCGCACACACCAATGAGCAGTTCTTC
TRBJ1-1,-,14,TRBV19,-,CASRRPTGDTEAFF,TGTGCCAGTAGGCGTCCGACAGGAGACACTGAAGCTTTCTTT
TRBJ1-5,TRBD1,13,TRBV7-6,once,CASSPDRDQPQHF,TGTGCCAGCAGCCCAGACAGGGACCAGCCCCAGCATTTT
TRBJ2-2,-,16,TRBV5-1,-,CASSFSGAGNTGELFF,TGCGCCAGCAGCTTTTCGGGAGCAGGGAACACCGGGGAGCTGTTTTTT
TRBJ2-3,TRBD2,15,TRBV14,-,CASSQRLAGVDTQYF,TGTGCCAGCAGCCAAAGACTAGCGGGAGTAGATACGCAGTATTTT
TRBJ1-2,TRBD1,16,TRBV28,-,CASRAGTGGTNYGYTF,TGTGCCAGCAGAGCCGGGACAGGGGGTACTAACTATGGCTACACCTTC
TRBJ2-1,TRBD2,19,TRBV27,-,CASSLASGGILSSYNEQFF,TGTGCCAGCAGTTTGGCTAGCGGGGGTATCCTAAGCTCCTACAATGAGCAGTTCTTC
TRBJ1-2,TRBD1,16,TRBV27,-,CASSLSTGEKNYGYTF,TGTGCCAGCAGTTTATCAACAGGGGAAAAAAACTATGGCTACACCTTC
TRBJ1-2,-,14,TRBV28,-,CASSLVGGAGGYTF,TGTGCCAGCAGTTTAGTAGGGGGGGCGGGAGGCTACACCTTC
TRBJ2-3,-,18,TRBV14,-,CASSDGWATSSRTDTQYF,TGTGCCAGCAGCGACGGGTGGGCAACTAGCTCCCGCACAGATACGCAGTATTTT
TRBJ2-3,-,12,TRBV5-1,-,CASSLTGNTQYF,TGCGCCAGCAGCCTTACCGGGAATACGCAGTATTTT
TRBJ2-1,-,15,TRBV28,-,CASSLGRRGVNEQFF,TGTGCCAGCAGTTTAGGTCGCAGGGGTGTCAATGAGCAGTTCTTC
TRBJ2-5,-,14,TRBV6-6,-,CASSPRRDQETQYF,TGTGCCAGCAGCCCGAGACGGGACCAAGAGACCCAGTACTTC
TRBJ2-7,TRBD2,14,TRBV27,-,CATSSSGREYEQYF,TGTGCCACCTCCTCGAGCGGGAGAGAGTACGAGCAGTACTTC
TRBJ2-1,-,14,TRBV2,-,CASSEAPSGNEQFF,TGTGCCAGCAGTGAAGCGCCTTCCGGCAATGAGCAGTTCTTC
TRBJ2-7,TRBD2,15,TRBV4-2,-,CASSQGLAETYEQYF,TGTGCCAGCAGCCAGGGACTAGCGGAAACCTACGAGCAGTACTTC
TRBJ1-5,TRBD1,16,TRBV19,-,CASSTIDRGPNQPQHF,TGTGCCAGTAGTACTATTGACAGGGGCCCGAATCAGCCCCAGCATTTT
TRBJ2-3,-,14,TRBV10-2,-,CASSRRLETDTQYF,TGCGCCAGCAGTCGTAGGCTAGAGACAGATACGCAGTATTTT
TRBJ2-7,-,13,TRBV27,-,CASSPKSSYEQYF,TGTGCCAGCAGTCCCAAGAGCTCCTACGAGCAGTACTTC
TRBJ1-3,-,16,TRBV5-1,-,CASSLEDTLSGNTIYF,TGCGCCAGCAGCTTGGAGGACACACTCTCTGGAAACACCATATATTTT
TRBJ2-1,TRBD1,15,TRBV28,-,CASSPGQGTYNEQFF,TGTGCCAGCAGTCCCGGACAGGGTACCTACAATGAGCAGTTCTTC
TRBJ2-7,-,16,TRBV6-1,once,CASSEMDTKGVYEQYF,TGTGCCAGCAGTGAAATGGATACGAAGGGGGTCTACGAGCAGTACTTC
TRBJ1-1,TRBD1,14,TRBV7-9,-,CASSFTDRAAEAFF,TGTGCCAGCAGCTTTACGGACAGGGCTGCTGAAGCTTTCTTT
TRBJ1-4,TRBD1,17,TRBV30,-,CAWSYGTGSGGNEKLFF,TGTGCCTGGAGTTATGGGACAGGGTCCGGGGGTAATGAAAAACTGTTTTTT
TRBJ1-1,-,13,TRBV6-5,-,CASSLREGTEAFF,TGTGCCAGCAGTTTGAGGGAGGGTACTGAAGCTTTCTTT
TRBJ2-5,TRBD2,15,TRBV28,-,CASSLPSGRPGTQYF,TGTGCCAGCAGTTTACCTAGCGGGAGGCCGGGGACCCAGTACTTC